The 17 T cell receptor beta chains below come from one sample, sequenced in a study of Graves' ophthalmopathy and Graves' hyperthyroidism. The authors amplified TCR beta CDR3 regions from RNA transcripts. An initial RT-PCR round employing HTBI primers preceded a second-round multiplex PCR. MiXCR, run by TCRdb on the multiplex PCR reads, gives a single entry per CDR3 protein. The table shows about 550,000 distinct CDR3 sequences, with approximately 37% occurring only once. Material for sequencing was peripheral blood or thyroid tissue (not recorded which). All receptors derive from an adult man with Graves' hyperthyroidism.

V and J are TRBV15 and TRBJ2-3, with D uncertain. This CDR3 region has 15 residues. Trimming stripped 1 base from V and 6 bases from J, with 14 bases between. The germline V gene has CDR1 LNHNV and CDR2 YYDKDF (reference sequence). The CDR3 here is CATSRGDSLSDTQYF. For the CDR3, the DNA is TGTGCCACCAGCAGAGGGGATTCCTTGTCCGATACGCAGTATTTT.

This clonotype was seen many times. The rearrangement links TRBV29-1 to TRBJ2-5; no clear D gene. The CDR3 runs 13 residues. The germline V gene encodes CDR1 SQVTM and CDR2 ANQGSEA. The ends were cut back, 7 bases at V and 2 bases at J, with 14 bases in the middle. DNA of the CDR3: TGCAGCGCCCCGGTCCCCGAGCAAGAGACCCAGTACTTC. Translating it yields CSAPVPEQETQYF.

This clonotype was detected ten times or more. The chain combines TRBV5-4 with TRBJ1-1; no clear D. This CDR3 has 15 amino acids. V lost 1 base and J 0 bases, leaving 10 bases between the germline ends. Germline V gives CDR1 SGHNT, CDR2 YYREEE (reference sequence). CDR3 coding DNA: TGTGCCAGCAGCTTGTGGCCGGTAATGAACACTGAAGCTTTCTTT. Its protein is CASSLWPVMNTEAFF.

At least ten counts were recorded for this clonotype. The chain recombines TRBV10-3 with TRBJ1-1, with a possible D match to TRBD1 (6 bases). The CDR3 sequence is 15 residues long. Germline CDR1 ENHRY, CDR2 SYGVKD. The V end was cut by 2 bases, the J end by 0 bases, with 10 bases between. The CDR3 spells CAISERDNLNTEAFF. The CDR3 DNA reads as TGTGCCATCAGTGAGAGGGACAACTTGAACACTGAAGCTTTCTTT.

In DNA, the CDR3 is TGTGCCAGCCGCAATAGCGGGACCGCGGAGACCCAGTACTTC. As protein: CASRNSGTAETQYF. The chain recombines TRBV4-2 with TRBJ2-5; 8 bases align to TRBD2. CDR1 and CDR2 from the germline V gene are LGHNA and YNFKEQ. With V trimmed by 8 bases and J by 5 bases, 10 bases remained unmatched. The CDR3 is made up of 14 amino acids.

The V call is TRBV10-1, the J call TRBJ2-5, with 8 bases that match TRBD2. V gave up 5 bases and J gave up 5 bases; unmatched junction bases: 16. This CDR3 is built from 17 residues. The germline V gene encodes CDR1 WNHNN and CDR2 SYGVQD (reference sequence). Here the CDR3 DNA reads TGCGCCAGCAGTCCAGGACTAGCTGGGACTAGGACGGAGACCCAGTACTTC. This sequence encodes CASSPGLAGTRTETQYF.

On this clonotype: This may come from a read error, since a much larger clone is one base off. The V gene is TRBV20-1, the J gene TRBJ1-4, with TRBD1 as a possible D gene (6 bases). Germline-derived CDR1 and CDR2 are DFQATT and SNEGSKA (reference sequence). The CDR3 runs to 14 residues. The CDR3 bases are TGCAGTGCTAGAGATCCAGGGGCGGGTGAAGAACTGTTTTTT. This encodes CSARDPGAGEELFF.

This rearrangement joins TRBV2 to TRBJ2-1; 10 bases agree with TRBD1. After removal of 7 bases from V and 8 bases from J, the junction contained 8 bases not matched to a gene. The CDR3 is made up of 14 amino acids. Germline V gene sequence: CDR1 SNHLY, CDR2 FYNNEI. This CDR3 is CASKRQGAGDEQFF. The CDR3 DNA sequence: TGTGCCAGCAAGAGACAGGGGGCAGGGGATGAGCAGTTCTTC.

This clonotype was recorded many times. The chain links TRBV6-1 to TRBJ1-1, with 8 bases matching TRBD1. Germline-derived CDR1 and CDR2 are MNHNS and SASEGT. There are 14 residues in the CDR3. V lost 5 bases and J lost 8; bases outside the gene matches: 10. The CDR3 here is CASSPGTGPGEAFF. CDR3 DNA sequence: TGTGCCAGCAGTCCTGGGACAGGACCGGGAGAAGCTTTCTTT.

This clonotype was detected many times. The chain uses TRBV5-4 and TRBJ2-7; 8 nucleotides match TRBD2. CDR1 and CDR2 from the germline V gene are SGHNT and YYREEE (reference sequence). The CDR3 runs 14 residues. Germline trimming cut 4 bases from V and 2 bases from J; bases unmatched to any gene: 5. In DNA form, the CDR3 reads TGTGCCAGCAGCAACCCGGGACTAGCCTACGAGCAGTACTTC. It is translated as CASSNPGLAYEQYF.

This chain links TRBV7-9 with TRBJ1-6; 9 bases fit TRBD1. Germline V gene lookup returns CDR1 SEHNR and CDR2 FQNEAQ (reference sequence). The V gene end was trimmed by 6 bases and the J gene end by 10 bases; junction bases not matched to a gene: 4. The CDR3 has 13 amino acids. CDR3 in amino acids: CASSEDRGSPLHF. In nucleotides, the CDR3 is TGTGCCAGCAGTGAGGACAGGGGCTCACCCCTCCACTTT.

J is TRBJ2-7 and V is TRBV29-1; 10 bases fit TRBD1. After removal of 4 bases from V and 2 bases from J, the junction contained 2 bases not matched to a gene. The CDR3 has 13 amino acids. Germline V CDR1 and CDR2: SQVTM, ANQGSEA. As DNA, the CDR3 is TGCAGCGTTGCCGGGACAGGGGCCTACGAGCAGTACTTC. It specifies CSVAGTGAYEQYF.

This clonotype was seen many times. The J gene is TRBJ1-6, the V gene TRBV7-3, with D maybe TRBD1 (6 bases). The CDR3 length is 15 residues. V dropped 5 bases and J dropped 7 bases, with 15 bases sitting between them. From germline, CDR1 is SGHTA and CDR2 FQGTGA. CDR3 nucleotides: TGTGCCAGCAGCCCACAGGGACGGGAAAATTCACCCCTCCACTTT. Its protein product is CASSPQGRENSPLHF.

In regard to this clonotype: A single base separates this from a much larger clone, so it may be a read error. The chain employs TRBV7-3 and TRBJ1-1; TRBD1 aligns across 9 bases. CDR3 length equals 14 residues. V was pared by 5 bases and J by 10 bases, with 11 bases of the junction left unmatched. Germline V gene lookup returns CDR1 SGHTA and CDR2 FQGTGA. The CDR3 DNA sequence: TGTGCCAGCAGCCAAAGGACAGGGGAGGATGGAGCTTTCTTT. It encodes CASSQRTGEDGAFF.

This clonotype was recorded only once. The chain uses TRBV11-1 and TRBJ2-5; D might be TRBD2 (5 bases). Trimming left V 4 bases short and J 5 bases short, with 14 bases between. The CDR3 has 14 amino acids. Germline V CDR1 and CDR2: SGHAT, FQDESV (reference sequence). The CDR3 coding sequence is TGTGCCAGCAGCTCCCCGGGGTCTGGGGAGACCCAGTACTTC. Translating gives CASSSPGSGETQYF. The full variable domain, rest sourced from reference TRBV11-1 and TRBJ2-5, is EAEVAQSPRYKITEKSQAVAFWCDPISGHATLYWYRQILGQGPELLVQFQDESVVDDSQLPKDRFSAERLKGVDSTLKIQPAELGDSAMYLCASSSPGSGETQYFGPGTRLLVL.

The CDR3 region is CASSLFTGWHTEAFF. The DNA for the CDR3 is TGTGCCAGCAGCTTATTTACAGGGTGGCACACTGAAGCTTTCTTT. This chain joins TRBV7-8 and TRBJ1-1, with D maybe TRBD1 (6 bases). The CDR3 spans 15 residues. Germline V gene lookup returns CDR1 SGHVS and CDR2 FQNEAQ. The ends were cut back, 2 bases at V and 3 bases at J, with 13 bases in the middle.

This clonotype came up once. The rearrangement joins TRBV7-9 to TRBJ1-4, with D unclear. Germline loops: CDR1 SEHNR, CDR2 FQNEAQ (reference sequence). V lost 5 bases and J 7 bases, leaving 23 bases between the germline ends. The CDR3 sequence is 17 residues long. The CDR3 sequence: CASSARPGELWSEKLFF. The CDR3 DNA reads TGTGCCAGCAGCGCTAGACCCGGAGAACTTTGGAGTGAAAAACTGTTTTTT.